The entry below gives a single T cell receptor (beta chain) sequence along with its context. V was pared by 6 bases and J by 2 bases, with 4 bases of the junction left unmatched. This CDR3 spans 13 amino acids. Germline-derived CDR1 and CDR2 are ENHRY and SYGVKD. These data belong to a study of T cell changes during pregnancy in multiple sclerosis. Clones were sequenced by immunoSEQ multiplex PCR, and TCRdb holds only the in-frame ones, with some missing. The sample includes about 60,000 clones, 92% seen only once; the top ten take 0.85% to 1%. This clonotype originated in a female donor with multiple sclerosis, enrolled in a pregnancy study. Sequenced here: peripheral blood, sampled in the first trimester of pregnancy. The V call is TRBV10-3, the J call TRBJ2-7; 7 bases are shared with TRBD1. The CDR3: CAIRGTEAYEQYF. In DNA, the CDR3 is TGTGCCATCAGGGGGACAGAAGCCTACGAGCAGTACTTC.